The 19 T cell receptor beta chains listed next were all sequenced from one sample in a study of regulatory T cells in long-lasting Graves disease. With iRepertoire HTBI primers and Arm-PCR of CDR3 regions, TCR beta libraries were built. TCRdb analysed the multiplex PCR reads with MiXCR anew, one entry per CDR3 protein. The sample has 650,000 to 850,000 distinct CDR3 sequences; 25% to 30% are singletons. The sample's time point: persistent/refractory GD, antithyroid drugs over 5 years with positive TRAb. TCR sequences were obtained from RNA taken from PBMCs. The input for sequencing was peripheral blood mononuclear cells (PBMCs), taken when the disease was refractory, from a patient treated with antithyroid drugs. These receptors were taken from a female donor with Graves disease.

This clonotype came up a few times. The chain's CDR3 is CASKEGIAGELFF. The CDR3 DNA sequence: TGTGCCAGCAAGGAGGGGATCGCCGGGGAGCTGTTTTTT. This sequence joins TRBV6-2 or TRBV6-3 and TRBJ2-2; D possibly corresponds to TRBD2 (6 bases). This CDR3 contains 13 residues. Germline CDR1 and CDR2: MNHEY and SVGEGT. The V and J ends lost 7 bases and 6 bases respectively, with 12 bases between them.

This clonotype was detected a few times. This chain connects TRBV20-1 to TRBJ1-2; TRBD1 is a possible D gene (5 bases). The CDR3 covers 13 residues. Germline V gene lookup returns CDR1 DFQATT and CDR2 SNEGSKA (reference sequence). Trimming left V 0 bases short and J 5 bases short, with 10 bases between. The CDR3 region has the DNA TGCAGTGCTAGAGATCCAGGGATATATGGCTACACCTTC. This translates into CSARDPGIYGYTF.

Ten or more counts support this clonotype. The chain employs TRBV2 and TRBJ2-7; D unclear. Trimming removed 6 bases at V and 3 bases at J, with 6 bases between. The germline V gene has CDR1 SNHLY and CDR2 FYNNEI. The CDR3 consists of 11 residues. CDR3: CASRDNYEQYF. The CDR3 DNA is TGTGCCAGCAGGGATAACTACGAGCAGTACTTC.

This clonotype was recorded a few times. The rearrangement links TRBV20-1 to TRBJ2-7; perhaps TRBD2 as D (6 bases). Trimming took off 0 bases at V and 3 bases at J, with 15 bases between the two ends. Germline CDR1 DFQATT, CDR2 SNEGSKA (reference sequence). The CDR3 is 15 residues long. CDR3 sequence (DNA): TGCAGTGCTAGAGATGGCAGGGAGGCCCACTACGAGCAGTACTTC. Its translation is CSARDGREAHYEQYF.

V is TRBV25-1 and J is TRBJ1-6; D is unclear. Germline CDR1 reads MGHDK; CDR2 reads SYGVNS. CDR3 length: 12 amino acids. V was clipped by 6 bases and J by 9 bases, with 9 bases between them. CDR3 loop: CASSTHGSPLHF. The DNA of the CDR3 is TGTGCCAGCAGCACCCACGGTTCACCCCTCCACTTT.

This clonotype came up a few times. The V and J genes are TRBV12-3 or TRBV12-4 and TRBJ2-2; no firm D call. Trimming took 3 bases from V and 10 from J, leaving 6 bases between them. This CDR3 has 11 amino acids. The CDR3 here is CASSLRQELFF. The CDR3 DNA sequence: TGTGCCAGCAGTTTGAGACAGGAGCTGTTTTTT.

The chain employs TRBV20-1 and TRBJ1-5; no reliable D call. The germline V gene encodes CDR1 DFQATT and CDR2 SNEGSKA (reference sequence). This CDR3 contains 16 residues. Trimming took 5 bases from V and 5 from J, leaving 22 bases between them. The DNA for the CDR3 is TGCAGTGCTTTGCAAAGCCGGCACGGACTGTATCAGCCCCAGCATTTT. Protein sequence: CSALQSRHGLYQPQHF.

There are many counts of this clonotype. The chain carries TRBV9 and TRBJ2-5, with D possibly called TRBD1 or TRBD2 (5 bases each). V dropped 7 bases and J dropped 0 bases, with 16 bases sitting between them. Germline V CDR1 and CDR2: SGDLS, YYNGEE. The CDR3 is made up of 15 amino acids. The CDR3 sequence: CASSYSGTHQETQYF. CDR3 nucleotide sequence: TGTGCCAGCTCTTACTCCGGGACCCACCAAGAGACCCAGTACTTC.

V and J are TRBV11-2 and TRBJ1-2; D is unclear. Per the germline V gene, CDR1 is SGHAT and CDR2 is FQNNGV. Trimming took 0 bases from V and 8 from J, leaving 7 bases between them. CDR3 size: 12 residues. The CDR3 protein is CASSLDQIGYTF. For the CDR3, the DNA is TGTGCCAGCAGCTTAGACCAAATAGGCTACACCTTC.

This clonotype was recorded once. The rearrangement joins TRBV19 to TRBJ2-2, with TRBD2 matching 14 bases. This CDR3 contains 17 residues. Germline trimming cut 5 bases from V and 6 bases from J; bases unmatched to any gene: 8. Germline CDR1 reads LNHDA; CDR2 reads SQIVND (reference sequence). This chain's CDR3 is CASSPGGGLAGAGELFF. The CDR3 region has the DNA TGTGCCAGTAGTCCAGGGGGGGGACTAGCGGGAGCCGGGGAGCTGTTTTTT.

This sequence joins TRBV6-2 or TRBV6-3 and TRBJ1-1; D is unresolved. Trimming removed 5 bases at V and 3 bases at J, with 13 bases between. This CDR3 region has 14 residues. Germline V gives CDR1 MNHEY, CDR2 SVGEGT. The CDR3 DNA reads TGTGCCAGCAGTCCCAGTCGGGCAGACACTGAAGCTTTCTTT. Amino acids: CASSPSRADTEAFF.

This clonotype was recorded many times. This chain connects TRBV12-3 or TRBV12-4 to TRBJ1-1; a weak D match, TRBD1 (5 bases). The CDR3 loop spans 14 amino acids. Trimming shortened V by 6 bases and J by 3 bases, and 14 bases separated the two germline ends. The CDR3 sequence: CASSPSGVDTEAFF. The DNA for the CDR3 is TGTGCCAGCAGCCCCTCGGGGGTGGACACTGAAGCTTTCTTT.

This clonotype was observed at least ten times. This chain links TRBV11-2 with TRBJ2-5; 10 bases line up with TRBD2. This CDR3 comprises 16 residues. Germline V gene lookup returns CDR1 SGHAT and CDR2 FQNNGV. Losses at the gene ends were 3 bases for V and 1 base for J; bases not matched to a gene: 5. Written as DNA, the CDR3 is TGTGCCAGCAGCTTGGGAGCGGGAGGGAGCCAAGAGACCCAGTACTTC. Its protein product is CASSLGAGGSQETQYF.

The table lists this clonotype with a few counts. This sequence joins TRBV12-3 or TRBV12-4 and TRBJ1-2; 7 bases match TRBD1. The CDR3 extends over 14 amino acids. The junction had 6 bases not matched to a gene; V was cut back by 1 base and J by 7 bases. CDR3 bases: TGTGCCAGCAGTTTAGTCCAGGGGGGTTCTGGCTACACCTTC. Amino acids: CASSLVQGGSGYTF.

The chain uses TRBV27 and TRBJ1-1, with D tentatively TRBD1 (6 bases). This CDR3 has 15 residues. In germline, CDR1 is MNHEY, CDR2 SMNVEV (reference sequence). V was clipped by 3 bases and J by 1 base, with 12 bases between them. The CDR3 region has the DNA TGTGCCAGCAGTTTTCAGGGGTTGGGGAACACTGAAGCTTTCTTT. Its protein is CASSFQGLGNTEAFF.

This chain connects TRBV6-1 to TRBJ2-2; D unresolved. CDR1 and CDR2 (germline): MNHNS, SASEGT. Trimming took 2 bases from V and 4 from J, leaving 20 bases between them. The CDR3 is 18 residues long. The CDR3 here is CASSESYFMGRSTGELFF. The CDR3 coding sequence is TGTGCCAGCAGTGAATCCTACTTTATGGGTAGGAGCACCGGGGAGCTGTTTTTT.

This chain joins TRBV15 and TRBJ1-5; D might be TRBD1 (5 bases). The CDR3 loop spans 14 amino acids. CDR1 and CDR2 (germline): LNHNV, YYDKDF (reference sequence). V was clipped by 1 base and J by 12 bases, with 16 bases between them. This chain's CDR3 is CATSRGLADTLQHF. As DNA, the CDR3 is TGTGCCACCAGCAGAGGTCTTGCGGACACCCTCCAGCATTTT.

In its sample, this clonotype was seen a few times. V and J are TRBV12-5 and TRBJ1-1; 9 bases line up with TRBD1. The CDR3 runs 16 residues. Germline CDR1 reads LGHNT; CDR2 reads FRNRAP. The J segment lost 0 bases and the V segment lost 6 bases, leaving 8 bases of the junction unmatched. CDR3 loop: CASGPGQGTLNTEAFF. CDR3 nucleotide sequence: TGTGCTAGTGGCCCCGGACAGGGGACATTGAACACTGAAGCTTTCTTT. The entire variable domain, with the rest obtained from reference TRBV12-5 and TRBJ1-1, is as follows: DARVTQTPRHKVTEMGQEVTMRCQPILGHNTVFWYRQTMMQGLELLAYFRNRAPLDDSGMPKDRFSAEMPDATLATLKIQPSEPRDSAVYFCASGPGQGTLNTEAFFGQGTRLTVV.

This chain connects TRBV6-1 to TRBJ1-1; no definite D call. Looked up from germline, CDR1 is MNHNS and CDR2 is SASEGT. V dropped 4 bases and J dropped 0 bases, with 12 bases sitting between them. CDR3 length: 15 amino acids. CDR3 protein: CASSASGLLNTEAFF. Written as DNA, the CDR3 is TGTGCCAGCAGTGCCTCTGGCCTCTTGAACACTGAAGCTTTCTTT.